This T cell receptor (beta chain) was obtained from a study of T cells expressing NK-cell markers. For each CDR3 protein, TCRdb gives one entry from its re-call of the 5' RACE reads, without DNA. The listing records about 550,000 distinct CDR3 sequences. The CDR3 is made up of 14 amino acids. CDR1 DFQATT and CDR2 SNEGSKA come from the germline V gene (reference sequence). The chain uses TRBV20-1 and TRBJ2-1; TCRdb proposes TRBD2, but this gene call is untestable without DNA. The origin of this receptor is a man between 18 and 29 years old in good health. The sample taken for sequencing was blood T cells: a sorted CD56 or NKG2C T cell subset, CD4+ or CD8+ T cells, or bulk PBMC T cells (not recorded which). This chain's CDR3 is CSASRGLGGHEQFF.